This T cell receptor beta chain was sequenced in a study of cytomegalovirus exposure and HLA in healthy donors. The CDR3 totals 15 residues. The germline V gene encodes CDR1 MNHEY and CDR2 SMNVEV (reference sequence). V was cut by 2 bases and J by 4 bases, with 14 bases left in between. From the roughly 110-subject validation cohort, which was separate from the roughly 700-subject first cohort, the donors were drawn. Comment on this clone: Its specificity is unknown.

Only in-frame clones appear in the TCRdb table, and some are missing; sequencing was by immunoSEQ multiplex PCR. The sample lists 200,000 to 250,000 clones, 75% to 90% occurring once. Study-level results: Most TCR sequences showed up rarely, but some public TCRs showed up in many donors. The study flagged 150 to 200 TCR beta chains as cytomegalovirus-associated. First-cohort TCR clusters were later found to tend to co-occur in the roughly 130 validation repertoires.

The clonotype comes from a woman between 18 and 29 years old in good health and CMV-seronegative. The V gene is TRBV27, the J gene TRBJ1-2; D unclear. The sequenced sample was PBMCs. For the CDR3, the DNA is TGTGCCAGCAGTTTAAGACCGACGGAAAGCTATGGCTACACCTTC. Translation: CASSLRPTESYGYTF.